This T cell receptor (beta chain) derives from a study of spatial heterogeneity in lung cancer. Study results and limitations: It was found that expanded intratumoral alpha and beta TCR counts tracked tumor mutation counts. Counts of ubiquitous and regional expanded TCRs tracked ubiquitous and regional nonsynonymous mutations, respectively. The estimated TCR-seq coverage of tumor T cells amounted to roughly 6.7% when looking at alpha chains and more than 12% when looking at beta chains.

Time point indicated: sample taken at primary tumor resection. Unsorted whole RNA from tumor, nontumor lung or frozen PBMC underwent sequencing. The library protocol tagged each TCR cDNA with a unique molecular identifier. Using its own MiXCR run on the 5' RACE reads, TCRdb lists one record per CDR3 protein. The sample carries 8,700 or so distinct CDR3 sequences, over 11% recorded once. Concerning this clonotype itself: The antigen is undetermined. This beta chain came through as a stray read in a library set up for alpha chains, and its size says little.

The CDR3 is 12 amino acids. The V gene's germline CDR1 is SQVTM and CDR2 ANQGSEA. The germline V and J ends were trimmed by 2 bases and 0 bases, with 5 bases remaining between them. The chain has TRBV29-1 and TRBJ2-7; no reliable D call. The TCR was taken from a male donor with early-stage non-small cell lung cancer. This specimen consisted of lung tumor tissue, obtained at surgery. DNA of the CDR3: TGCAGCGTTGAATGGGGCTCCTACGAGCAGTACTTC. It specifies CSVEWGSYEQYF.